This T cell receptor beta chain was documented in a study of OX40 agonist ivuxolimab in advanced cancers. This CDR3 spans 14 amino acids. Looked up from germline, CDR1 is MNHNS and CDR2 is SASEGT. With 4 bases clipped from V and 4 bases from J, the junction kept 6 bases outside the gene matches. Patients with a history of autoimmune disease or on systemic immunosuppression were excluded. Blood samples were obtained at baseline, cycle 4 day 1, and cycle 7 day 1. Some clones are missing from TCRdb's copy, which holds only in-frame ones; the method was immunoSEQ multiplex PCR. This sample has 55,000 to 65,000 clones; approximately 81% occur once, and the top ten carry around 0.52%.

The receptor was derived from an adult with an advanced solid tumor such as melanoma, head and neck, liver or kidney cancer. V usage is TRBV6-1 and J usage is TRBJ1-2; TRBD1 matches 7 bases. The source material was CD4+ or CD8+ T cells sorted from blood, sampled in a trial of the OX40 agonist ivuxolimab. The CDR3 is CASSARGQGYGYTF. The CDR3 DNA follows: TGTGCCAGCAGTGCGAGGGGGCAAGGCTATGGCTACACCTTC.